Each of the 30 T cell receptor beta chains below was sequenced from the same sample in a study of follicular helper T cells after annual influenza vaccination. Indicated time point: 2015-2016 season, pre-vaccination. Libraries were prepared by immunoSEQ multiplex PCR; TCRdb keeps only in-frame clonotypes and omits some of them. Of about 10,000 clones in the sample, 81% were seen once. The sample consisted of CXCR5+ CD38- circulating T follicular helper cells from blood, taken on the day of influenza vaccination. The subset denotes: circulating Tfh, non-naive CD4+CXCR5+PD-1+ (ICOS+CD38+ or ICOS-CD38-). The source is an adult who received the influenza vaccine.

The chain carries TRBV5-1 and TRBJ2-3, with TRBD2 matching 11 bases. The CDR3 has 17 residues. Germline V CDR1 and CDR2: SGHRS, YFSETQ. With V trimmed by 0 bases and J by 5 bases, 8 bases remained unmatched. CDR3 nucleotides: TGCGCCAGCAGCTTGGGAGGTAGCGGGGGGGCCGAAGATACGCAGTATTTT. Translated: CASSLGGSGGAEDTQYF. Combining the CDR3 with reference TRBV5-1 and TRBJ2-3 gives the whole variable domain KAGVTQTPRYLIKTRGQQVTLSCSPISGHRSVSWYQQTPGQGLQFLFEYFSETQRNKGNFPGRFSGRQFSNSRSEMNVSTLELGDSALYLCASSLGGSGGAEDTQYFGPGTRLTVL.

The chain joins TRBV6-5 to TRBJ2-1, with D unresolved. The CDR3 sequence is 13 residues long. V lost 5 bases to trimming and J lost 7 bases, with 12 bases between them. The germline V gene has CDR1 MNHEY and CDR2 SVGAGI. The CDR3 protein is CASSPHTSNEQFF. The CDR3 nucleotides read TGTGCCAGCAGTCCACATACAAGTAATGAGCAGTTCTTC.

This rearrangement joins TRBV19 to TRBJ2-3; D call uncertain. The V end was cut by 1 base, the J end by 1 base, with 15 bases between. Per germline, CDR1 LNHDA and CDR2 SQIVND (reference sequence). The CDR3 consists of 17 residues. The CDR3: CASSIGRRWPGTDTQYF. CDR3 sequence (DNA): TGTGCCAGTAGTATAGGCCGGCGGTGGCCAGGCACAGATACGCAGTATTTT.

J is TRBJ2-3 and V is TRBV11-2; perhaps TRBD2 as D (6 bases). V lost 1 base and J 2 bases, leaving 13 bases between the germline ends. The CDR3 is 16 residues long. Germline V gene sequence: CDR1 SGHAT, CDR2 FQNNGV. The CDR3 DNA reads TGTGCCAGCAGCTTAGGGGGGACTCCGACCACAGATACGCAGTATTTT. It codes for CASSLGGTPTTDTQYF.

J is TRBJ1-1 and V is TRBV9; D uncertain. Trimming cost V 0 bases and J 7 bases, with 7 bases left between them. Germline lookup yields CDR1 SGDLS and CDR2 YYNGEE. The CDR3 is made up of 12 amino acids. This CDR3 is CASSVVDGEAFF. As DNA, the CDR3 is TGTGCCAGCAGCGTAGTGGACGGTGAAGCTTTCTTT. The whole variable domain, filled in from reference TRBV9 and TRBJ1-1, reads DSGVTQTPKHLITATGQRVTLRCSPRSGDLSVYWYQQSLDQGLQFLIQYYNGEERAKGNILERFSAQQFPDLHSELNLSSLELGDSALYFCASSVVDGEAFFGQGTRLTVV.

Concerning this clone: At the DNA level, this CDR3 is encoded by other sequences in the same sample as well. V usage is TRBV28 and J usage is TRBJ1-3; tentatively, D is TRBD1 (5 bases). CDR1 and CDR2 from the germline V gene are MDHEN and SYDVKM. V dropped 8 bases and J dropped 3 bases, with 17 bases sitting between them. CDR3 length: 15 residues. In DNA form, the CDR3 reads TGTGCCAGCGTTTATCGCGGGGCGTTTGGAAACACCATATATTTT. It is translated as CASVYRGAFGNTIYF.

This chain links TRBV5-1 with TRBJ2-7, with 11 bases aligning to TRBD2. The CDR3 length is 18 residues. V shed 1 base and J 4 bases; nucleotides not matched to a gene: 13. Looked up from germline, CDR1 is SGHRS and CDR2 is YFSETQ. As DNA, the CDR3 is TGCGCCAGCAGCTTGTCAATAGGGGGCGGGACTAGCGGATACGAGCAGTACTTC. It specifies CASSLSIGGGTSGYEQYF.

This chain uses TRBV28 with TRBJ2-1, with 8 bases fitting TRBD2. Germline V gene sequence: CDR1 MDHEN, CDR2 SYDVKM. CDR3 length: 15 residues. The J segment lost 5 bases and the V segment lost 5 bases, leaving 8 bases of the junction unmatched. DNA for the CDR3: TGTGCCAGCAGTGACAGCGGGAGCTTCAACAATGAGCAGTTCTTC. Translated: CASSDSGSFNNEQFF.

The chain has TRBV5-1 and TRBJ2-1, with TRBD2 matching 8 bases. CDR3 length: 16 residues. Trimming took 0 bases from V and 1 from J; bases not matched to a gene: 3. The germline V gene encodes CDR1 SGHRS and CDR2 YFSETQ. The CDR3 is CASSLVAGGSYNEQFF. The CDR3 DNA reads TGCGCCAGCAGCTTGGTGGCGGGAGGATCCTACAATGAGCAGTTCTTC.

This clone was detected a few times. The chain uses TRBV28 and TRBJ1-2; D is possibly TRBD1 (5 bases). Germline assignment: CDR1 MDHEN and CDR2 SYDVKM. This CDR3 is 14 amino acids long. V was trimmed by 4 bases and J by 4 bases, leaving 13 bases between them. The CDR3 DNA sequence: TGTGCCAGCAGTTATACAACCGGGGGCTATGGCTACACCTTC. Translation gives CASSYTTGGYGYTF.

This sequence joins TRBV6-1 and TRBJ1-2, with D possibly TRBD1 on 5 matching bases. This CDR3 spans 12 amino acids. Germline assignment: CDR1 MNHNS and CDR2 SASEGT. V lost 0 bases and J 13 bases, leaving 12 bases between the germline ends. CDR3 sequence: CASSEALLGGTF. CDR3 bases: TGTGCCAGCAGTGAAGCGCTTTTGGGGGGCACCTTC.

This clone was recorded a few times. The rearrangement links TRBV19 to TRBJ2-7; the match to TRBD1 covers 8 bases. The CDR3 is made up of 14 amino acids. Germline V gives CDR1 LNHDA, CDR2 SQIVND (reference sequence). V shed 5 bases and J 0 bases; nucleotides not matched to a gene: 3. The CDR3 spells CASSRDRSSYEQYF. CDR3 coding DNA: TGTGCCAGTAGTCGGGACAGGAGCTCCTACGAGCAGTACTTC.

This clone has more than one count but fewer than ten. The chain joins TRBV6-1 to TRBJ2-3; no firm D call. This CDR3 spans 12 amino acids. CDR1 and CDR2 from the germline V gene are MNHNS and SASEGT. V gave up 2 bases and J gave up 7 bases, with 7 bases separating them. CDR3 sequence: CASSESGYTQYF. In DNA, the CDR3 is TGTGCCAGCAGTGAATCCGGTTATACGCAGTATTTT.

The chain links TRBV28 to TRBJ2-5, with D unclear. V lost 2 bases and J 3 bases, leaving 1 base between the germline ends. Germline CDR1 and CDR2: MDHEN and SYDVKM. The CDR3 totals 11 residues. CDR3 sequence reads: CASSLKETQYF. For the CDR3, the DNA is TGTGCCAGCAGTTTAAAAGAGACCCAGTACTTC.

This sequence joins TRBV18 and TRBJ2-7; D not certain. The CDR3 spans 13 residues. The V end lost 2 bases, the J end lost 4 bases, and 9 bases lay between the germline ends. Germline loops: CDR1 KGHSH, CDR2 LQKENI. The CDR3 protein is CASSPTTQYEQYF. Written as DNA, the CDR3 is TGTGCCAGCTCACCAACTACCCAATACGAGCAGTACTTC.

V gene TRBV11-2 combines with J gene TRBJ2-7; TRBD1 agrees at 10 bases. The germline CDR1 and CDR2 sequences are SGHAT and FQNNGV. The CDR3 sequence is 14 residues long. The junction had 4 bases not matched to a gene; V was cut back by 0 bases and J by 8 bases. The CDR3: CASSLEGQGTQQYF. CDR3 in DNA: TGTGCCAGCAGCTTAGAGGGACAGGGGACACAGCAGTACTTC.

J is TRBJ2-3 and V is TRBV4-3, with D perhaps TRBD1 (5 bases). Germline V gives CDR1 LGHNA, CDR2 YSLEER. V lost 5 bases and J lost 10, with 13 bases in between. The CDR3 is 12 amino acids. This CDR3 is CASSFAQGSQYF. The CDR3 DNA reads TGCGCCAGCAGCTTCGCCCAGGGATCGCAGTATTTT.

Details on this clone: Germline and junction disagree at one end, which may indicate a read error. The rearrangement joins TRBV2 to TRBJ2-2; TRBD2 matches at 10 bases. The germline gives CDR1 SNHLY, CDR2 FYNNEI. The length of the CDR3 is 15 residues. The CDR3 loop reads CASREGSSGSGELFF. The CDR3 DNA follows: TGTGCCAGCAGGGAAGGATCTAGCGGGAGCGGGGAGCTGTTTTTT.

Only a few counts were recorded for this clone. The gene calls are TRBV2 and TRBJ1-4; tentatively, D is TRBD1 (5 bases). The germline V and J ends were trimmed by 6 bases and 7 bases, with 9 bases remaining between them. This CDR3 spans 12 amino acids. Germline V gene data show CDR1 as SNHLY and CDR2 as FYNNEI. In DNA form, the CDR3 reads TGTGCCAGCAGGGAGCAGGGTGAAAAACTGTTTTTT. Translating gives CASREQGEKLFF.

CDR3 residues: CASRWQGRTGELFF. Written as DNA, the CDR3 is TGTGCCAGCAGGTGGCAGGGGAGGACCGGGGAGCTGTTTTTT. The chain is built from TRBV7-2 and TRBJ2-2, with D possibly called TRBD1 or TRBD2 (6 bases each). CDR1 is SGHTA and CDR2 is FQGNSA in the germline V gene. The CDR3 is 14 amino acids. V lost 6 bases to trimming and J lost 5 bases, with 13 bases between them.

A few counts support this clone. V and J are TRBV7-2 and TRBJ1-2, with D unclear. V shed 4 bases and J shed 4 bases, with 13 bases lying between them. The CDR3 spans 14 residues. CDR1 and CDR2 from the germline V gene are SGHTA and FQGNSA. CDR3 bases: TGTGCCAGCAGCTACTCCCACCCTTCCTATGGCTACACCTTC. It encodes CASSYSHPSYGYTF.

The chain couples TRBV30 to TRBJ1-1, with D possibly matching TRBD1 (6 bases). The V gene lost 4 bases and the J gene lost 2 bases, with 11 bases spanning the gap. The germline CDR1 and CDR2 sequences are GTSNPN and SVGIG (reference sequence). The CDR3 consists of 13 residues. CDR3 bases: TGTGCCTGGAACAGGGTGGGAAACACTGAAGCTTTCTTT. This translates into CAWNRVGNTEAFF.

The V call is TRBV6-6, the J call TRBJ2-1; D is possibly TRBD1 (6 bases). Germline CDR1 reads MNHNY; CDR2 reads SVGAGI (reference sequence). This CDR3 contains 13 residues. Deletions cut 6 bases from V and 8 bases from J, with 14 bases between. The CDR3 loop reads CASSLKDSHEQFF. The CDR3 bases are TGTGCCAGCAGCTTGAAGGACAGCCATGAGCAGTTCTTC.

The CDR3 protein is CASSLKGLAGGPIGELFF. Written as DNA, the CDR3 is TGTGCCAGTAGTCTAAAGGGACTAGCGGGAGGGCCTATCGGGGAGCTGTTTTTT. The chain recombines TRBV19 with TRBJ2-2; TRBD2 aligns across 16 bases. This CDR3 contains 18 residues. The germline V gene has CDR1 LNHDA and CDR2 SQIVND (reference sequence). V lost 5 bases, J lost 7 bases, and 10 bases stayed unmatched.

The chain links TRBV19 to TRBJ2-7; TRBD1 agrees at 10 bases. V lost 6 bases, J lost 3 bases, and 5 bases stayed unmatched. Germline CDR1 and CDR2: LNHDA and SQIVND (reference sequence). The CDR3 runs to 14 residues. CDR3 in amino acids: CASSRQGASYEQYF. The CDR3 DNA reads TGTGCCAGTAGCCGACAGGGGGCAAGCTACGAGCAGTACTTC. Filled out from reference TRBV19 and TRBJ2-7, the complete variable domain reads DGGITQSPKYLFRKEGQNVTLSCEQNLNHDAMYWYRQDPGQGLRLIYYSQIVNDFQKGDIAEGYSVSREKKESFPLTVTSAQKNPTAFYLCASSRQGASYEQYFGPGTRLTVT.

The chain recombines TRBV7-8 with TRBJ2-6; either TRBD1 or TRBD2 may fit D (5 bases each). Trimming shortened V by 1 base and J by 3 bases, and 10 bases separated the two germline ends. The CDR3 has 16 amino acids. Per the germline V gene, CDR1 is SGHVS and CDR2 is FQNEAQ. CDR3 DNA sequence: TGTGCCAGCAGCTTAGTTTTGGGGGTTGGGGCCAACGTCCTGACTTTC. It encodes CASSLVLGVGANVLTF. Full variable domain (remainder filled in from reference TRBV7-8 and TRBJ2-6): GAGVSQSPRYKVAKRGQDVALRCDPISGHVSLFWYQQALGQGPEFLTYFQNEAQLDKSGLPSDRFFAERPEGSVSTLKIQRTQQEDSAVYLCASSLVLGVGANVLTFGAGSRLTVL.

The rearrangement links TRBV13 to TRBJ2-3; D unclear. This CDR3 contains 14 residues. Trimming took off 4 bases at V and 14 bases at J, with 22 bases between the two ends. Germline CDR1 and CDR2: PRHDT and FYEKMQ (reference sequence). CDR3 in DNA: TGTGCCAGCAGCTCTAGTGGCCGGTCAGCTCCCCTGTATTTT. Its protein is CASSSSGRSAPLYF.

The gene calls are TRBV2 and TRBJ2-5, with a possible D match to TRBD2 (7 bases). This CDR3 region has 14 residues. Trimming stripped 4 bases from V and 1 base from J, with 10 bases between. Germline V gives CDR1 SNHLY, CDR2 FYNNEI. CDR3: CASSARGAQETQYF. CDR3 nucleotides: TGTGCCAGCAGTGCTCGGGGGGCCCAAGAGACCCAGTACTTC.

The chain employs TRBV18 and TRBJ2-7; TRBD1 matches at 10 bases. V gave up 5 bases and J gave up 4 bases; unmatched junction bases: 8. Germline lookup yields CDR1 KGHSH and CDR2 LQKENI. This CDR3 comprises 15 residues. The CDR3 DNA sequence: TGTGCCAGCTCATCCCTCGACAGGGGGCTTTACGAGCAGTACTTC. It is translated as CASSSLDRGLYEQYF.

Only one count was recorded for this clone. The genes are TRBV4-1 and TRBJ2-5; 8 bases are shared with TRBD1. The CDR3 is 16 amino acids. The V segment lost 0 bases and the J segment 2 bases; nucleotides outside the gene matches: 5. Germline V gene data show CDR1 as MGHRA and CDR2 as YSYEKL. CDR3 sequence: CASSQDWTGTQETQYF. CDR3 nucleotides: TGCGCCAGCAGCCAAGATTGGACAGGGACACAAGAGACCCAGTACTTC.